The rows below give T cell receptor beta chains drawn from one sample of a study of blood T cell repertoires in COVID-19. Generated by immunoSEQ multiplex PCR, the TCRdb table keeps only in-frame clones and is missing some. The data contain about 68,000 clones, over 75% of them singletons. The material sequenced was peripheral blood. Receptor source: a man aged 40-50 years with COVID-19, enrolled during active disease. CDR3s include the opening cysteine and the closing phenylalanine or tryptophan. Each record gives: V gene, D gene, J gene, clone size, CDR3 protein, CDR3 DNA. A D gene is named only where the DNA matches it firmly. The size of a clone is reported for some rows only, either as once, few or many, or as a class for expanded clones.

V gene: TRBV30
D gene: -
J gene: TRBJ1-6
clone size: -
CDR3 protein: CAWKSGLYNSPLHF
CDR3 DNA: TGTGCCTGGAAATCGGGACTGTATAATTCACCCCTCCACTTT

V gene: TRBV7-9
D gene: -
J gene: TRBJ2-7
clone size: -
CDR3 protein: CASSLFSTGEQYF
CDR3 DNA: TGTGCCAGCAGCTTATTTTCCACGGGGGAGCAGTACTTC

V gene: TRBV3-1/TRBV3-2
D gene: TRBD1
J gene: TRBJ2-5
clone size: -
CDR3 protein: CASSLRSGQGVDAQYF
CDR3 DNA: TGTGCCAGCAGCCTACGCTCGGGACAGGGGGTCGATGCCCAGTACTTC

V gene: TRBV27
D gene: TRBD1
J gene: TRBJ1-4
clone size: few
CDR3 protein: CASSLFRGNEKLFF
CDR3 DNA: TGTGCCAGCAGTTTATTCAGGGGGAATGAAAAACTGTTTTTT

V gene: TRBV7-6
D gene: -
J gene: TRBJ1-5
clone size: -
CDR3 protein: CASSLGEGQPQHF
CDR3 DNA: TGTGCCAGCAGCTTAGGGGAGGGCCAGCCCCAGCATTTT

V gene: TRBV4-2
D gene: -
J gene: TRBJ1-6
clone size: few
CDR3 protein: CASSQGGGGLYNSPLHF
CDR3 DNA: TGTGCCAGCAGCCAAGGGGGCGGGGGCCTCTATAATTCACCCCTCCACTTT

V gene: TRBV6-5
D gene: TRBD1
J gene: TRBJ2-5
clone size: -
CDR3 protein: CASRNRGNSMETQYF
CDR3 DNA: TGTGCCAGCAGAAACAGGGGAAACTCGATGGAGACCCAGTACTTC

V gene: TRBV3-1/TRBV3-2
D gene: TRBD1
J gene: TRBJ1-5
clone size: -
CDR3 protein: CASSQGTGGVGNQPQHF
CDR3 DNA: TGTGCCAGCAGCCAAGGGACAGGGGGCGTAGGCAATCAGCCCCAGCATTTT

V gene: TRBV2
D gene: TRBD2
J gene: TRBJ2-1
clone size: -
CDR3 protein: CASSERGLAGYNEQFF
CDR3 DNA: TGTGCCAGCAGTGAGCGGGGACTAGCGGGGTACAATGAGCAGTTCTTC

V gene: TRBV6-5
D gene: TRBD1
J gene: TRBJ1-2
clone size: few
CDR3 protein: CASRLDREDGYTF
CDR3 DNA: TGTGCCAGCAGACTCGACAGGGAGGACGGCTACACCTTC

V gene: TRBV3-1/TRBV3-2
D gene: -
J gene: TRBJ2-3
clone size: -
CDR3 protein: CASSRPRGDTQYF
CDR3 DNA: TGTGCCAGCAGCCGACCCCGCGGGGATACGCAGTATTTT

V gene: TRBV5-1
D gene: -
J gene: TRBJ2-5
clone size: -
CDR3 protein: CASSLAAEETQYF
CDR3 DNA: TGCGCCAGCAGCTTGGCGGCGGAAGAGACCCAGTACTTC

V gene: TRBV7-9
D gene: -
J gene: TRBJ1-2
clone size: -
CDR3 protein: CASSPQLPGHLDGYTF
CDR3 DNA: TGTGCCAGCAGCCCCCAACTACCGGGACACCTTGATGGCTACACCTTC

V gene: TRBV27
D gene: -
J gene: TRBJ2-7
clone size: -
CDR3 protein: CASSSSYPVDSSYEQYF
CDR3 DNA: TGTGCCAGCAGTTCTTCTTACCCCGTGGACAGTTCCTACGAGCAGTACTTC

V gene: TRBV4-1
D gene: TRBD2
J gene: TRBJ2-3
clone size: -
CDR3 protein: CASSLTSGGAVADTQYF
CDR3 DNA: TGCGCCAGCAGCCTAACCAGCGGGGGGGCTGTCGCAGATACGCAGTATTTT

V gene: TRBV6-5
D gene: -
J gene: TRBJ1-2
clone size: -
CDR3 protein: CASSYSSEGYGYTF
CDR3 DNA: TGTGCCAGCAGTTACTCCTCCGAGGGCTATGGCTACACCTTC

V gene: TRBV28
D gene: TRBD2
J gene: TRBJ2-3
clone size: -
CDR3 protein: CASSKGLASGTQYF
CDR3 DNA: TGTGCCAGCAGTAAAGGACTAGCGTCTGGTACGCAGTATTTT

V gene: TRBV5-1
D gene: -
J gene: TRBJ2-6
clone size: -
CDR3 protein: CASSLLSGANVLTF
CDR3 DNA: TGCGCCAGCAGCTTGCTCTCTGGGGCCAACGTCCTGACTTTC

V gene: TRBV6-6
D gene: -
J gene: TRBJ1-4
clone size: -
CDR3 protein: CASSRGGNAYEKLFF
CDR3 DNA: TGTGCCAGCAGTAGAGGGGGAAACGCTTATGAAAAACTGTTTTTT

V gene: TRBV18
D gene: -
J gene: TRBJ2-7
clone size: -
CDR3 protein: CASSQTASYEQYF
CDR3 DNA: TGTGCCAGCTCACAAACTGCTTCCTACGAGCAGTACTTC